A single T cell receptor beta chain is shown here with its context. Its antigen is undetermined. The CDR3 consists of 16 residues. Germline lookup yields CDR1 LNHDA and CDR2 SQIVND (reference sequence). J gave up 1 base and V 1 base, and 5 bases lay outside the gene matches. The data stem from a study of vaccination effects on CD4 cells after COVID-19. Turning to the study itself: Participants received two doses of either the BNT162b2 or mRNA-1273 vaccine. Overall study findings and caveats: After vaccination of healthy people, only 1 of 255 vaccine-induced clones cross-reacted with common cold coronaviruses. Convalescent patients numbered few in the study; early post-infection timepoints were missing entirely.

Sequencing used immunoSEQ multiplex PCR; TCRdb keeps in-frame clones, though not all of them. The table lists approximately 68,000 clones, over 70% of them singletons. Expansion of antigen-specific CD4+ T cells with viral peptide pools was carried out by the ViraFEST assay before sequencing. The culture ran for 10 days before CD4+ T cells were isolated. The healthy vaccine recipients, who had no prior SARS-CoV-2 infection, showed negative nucleocapsid antibodies. It was with roughly 11 IU/ml IL-2 and about 10 ug/ml peptides that around 1.8 million PBMC per well were cultured. The rearrangement uses TRBV19 and TRBJ1-2, with 8 bases identical to TRBD1. The receptor comes from a human donor who received a COVID-19 vaccine. The source material was CD4+ T cells from PBMCs cultured with SARS-CoV-2 spike peptides, sampled before COVID-19 vaccination. Here the CDR3 reads CASSIGTGTNNYGYTF. As DNA, the CDR3 is TGTGCCAGTAGTATAGGGACAGGGACTAATAACTATGGCTACACCTTC.